This T cell receptor beta chain was captured by sequencing in a study of CD4+ T cells in melanoma. Profiling relied on immunoSEQ multiplex PCR, and the TCRdb table lists in-frame clones only, not all of them. The sample includes about 110,000 clones, roughly 90% of them seen just once. The CDR3 runs to 15 residues. CDR1 is MNHEY and CDR2 is SMNVEV in the germline V gene (reference sequence). The V end was cut by 2 bases, the J end by 7 bases, with 18 bases between. This sequence joins TRBV27 and TRBJ2-7, with a possible D match to TRBD1 (6 bases). Source material: peripheral blood. This receptor was obtained from a human donor with melanoma. The CDR3 DNA follows: TGTGCCAGCAGTTTACAGGGGACCCTTTTGGATGAGCAGTACTTC. Translating gives CASSLQGTLLDEQYF.